This T cell receptor (beta chain) is from a study of OX40 agonist ivuxolimab in advanced cancers. Whole-study findings and limits: The investigators did not determine what antigen specificity the expanded peripheral T cells had.

Germline V gene lookup returns CDR1 SGDLS and CDR2 YYNGEE. The V gene lost 1 base and the J gene lost 4 bases, with 8 bases spanning the gap. The CDR3 is 13 amino acids. Turning to this clone: Its target is unknown.

Using immunoSEQ multiplex PCR, the repertoire was profiled, and TCRdb retains in-frame clones only, with some absent. The sample records more than 75,000 clones, more than 75% being singletons. Source: CD4+ or CD8+ T cells sorted from blood, taken in a trial of the OX40 agonist ivuxolimab. The TCR sequence derives from an adult with an advanced solid tumor such as melanoma, head and neck, liver or kidney cancer. This rearrangement joins TRBV9 to TRBJ1-1; no definite D call. The CDR3 sequence is CASSVTRSTEAFF. The DNA for the CDR3 is TGTGCCAGCAGCGTAACCCGGAGCACTGAAGCTTTCTTT.